The 3 T cell receptor beta chains listed next were all sequenced from one sample in a study of T-cell memory formation after mild COVID-19. Using its own MiXCR run on the 5' RACE reads, TCRdb lists one record per CDR3 protein. Of 65,000 to 100,000 distinct CDR3 sequences in the sample, 9.5% to 15% were seen once. Sequenced: PBMCs or a T cell subset sorted from them (not recorded which). These receptors came from a young man who had mild COVID-19 (a few samples of this study predate the infection). Cell type and time point are not known.

This clonotype was detected only a few times. The chain's CDR3 is CASSIPGEDGYTF. The CDR3 DNA is TGTGCCAGTAGTATACCCGGGGAGGATGGCTACACCTTC. V is TRBV19 and J is TRBJ1-2; D is undetermined. Trimming removed 2 bases at V and 6 bases at J, with 10 bases between. The CDR3 contains 13 residues. CDR1 LNHDA and CDR2 SQIVND come from the germline V gene (reference sequence).

A few counts support this clonotype. The chain recombines TRBV4-1 with TRBJ2-3; 8 bases match TRBD1. Trimming at V came to 1 base and at J to 6 bases, leaving 3 bases not matched to a gene. CDR3 length: 14 residues. Germline CDR1 reads MGHRA; CDR2 reads YSYEKL. The CDR3 protein is CASSQGTGLDTQYF. The CDR3 nucleotides read TGCGCCAGCAGCCAAGGGACAGGGTTGGATACGCAGTATTTT.

The chain is built from TRBV4-2 and TRBJ2-1; TRBD1 or TRBD2 may be the D gene (7 bases each). Looked up from germline, CDR1 is LGHNA and CDR2 is YNFKEQ. This CDR3 contains 16 residues. With 0 bases removed from V and 6 bases from J, the gap between germline ends came to 15 bases. CDR3 DNA: TGTGCCAGCAGCCAAGATGGGGCAGGGGGGGTCAATGAGCAGTTCTTC. Its protein product is CASSQDGAGGVNEQFF.